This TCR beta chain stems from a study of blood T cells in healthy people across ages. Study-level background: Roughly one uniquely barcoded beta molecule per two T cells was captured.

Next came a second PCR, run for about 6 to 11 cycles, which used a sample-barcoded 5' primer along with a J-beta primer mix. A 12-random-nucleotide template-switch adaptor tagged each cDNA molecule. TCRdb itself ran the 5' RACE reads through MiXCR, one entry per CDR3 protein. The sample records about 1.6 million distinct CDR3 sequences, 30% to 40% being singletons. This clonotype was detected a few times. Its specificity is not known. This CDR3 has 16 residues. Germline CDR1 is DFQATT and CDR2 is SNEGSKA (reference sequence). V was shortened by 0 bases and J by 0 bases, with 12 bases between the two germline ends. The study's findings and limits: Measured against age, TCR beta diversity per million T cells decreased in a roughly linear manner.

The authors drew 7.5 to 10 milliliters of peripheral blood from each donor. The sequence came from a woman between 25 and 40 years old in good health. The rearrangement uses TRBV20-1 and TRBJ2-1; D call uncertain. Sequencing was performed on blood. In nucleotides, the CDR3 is TGCAGTGCTAGAGATCGTGAAGACCCCTCCTACAATGAGCAGTTCTTC. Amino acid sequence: CSARDREDPSYNEQFF.